Sequencing of this TCR beta chain was carried out in a study of CD8 T cells in Susac syndrome. Findings and caveats of the study: It was acknowledged in the study that its TCR sequencing and HLA analysis involved a relatively small number of individuals.

Reverse transcription of about 0.5 to 1 ug RNA was carried out with random hexamers. Amplification of the TCR beta CDR3 was carried out by immunoSEQ multiplex PCR, which spanned a total of 54 Vbeta and 13 Jbeta segments. MiXCR, run by TCRdb on the immunoSEQ multiplex PCR reads, gives a single entry per CDR3 protein. The sample holds approximately 190,000 distinct CDR3 sequences; under 95% are singletons and the top ten take 0.1% to 0.12%. Details on this clonotype: The target antigen is unknown.

V dropped 4 bases and J dropped 3 bases, with 9 bases sitting between them. Germline V gives CDR1 SQVTM, CDR2 ANQGSEA. CDR3 length: 12 amino acids. Matching for age and sex applied to the controls, who were healthy donors. The sequence was collected from a human donor in good health. The sequenced material came from CD4+ T cells from PBMCs. This rearrangement joins TRBV29-1 to TRBJ1-2; D is uncertain. The CDR3 sequence is CSVGAEHYGYTF. In nucleotides, the CDR3 is TGCAGCGTTGGGGCGGAGCACTATGGCTACACCTTC.